This T cell receptor (beta chain) was found in a study of technical replicates of blood from a few donors. The CDR3 contains 14 residues. Germline V gene lookup returns CDR1 SGHTA and CDR2 FQGNSA. V lost 1 base to trimming and J lost 9 bases; unmatched junction nucleotides: 5. The method was immunoSEQ multiplex PCR; TCRdb's version includes in-frame clones alone and lacks a portion of them. The sample includes tens of thousands of clones, 96% of them seen just once. The TCR comes from a human donor in good health. The chain combines TRBV7-2 with TRBJ2-1; TRBD2 matches 8 bases. Specimen: T cells isolated from PBMCs. Here the CDR3 DNA reads TGTGCCAGCAGCTTAGGGCGGGAGGTCAGTGAGCAGTTCTTC. Encoded protein: CASSLGREVSEQFF.